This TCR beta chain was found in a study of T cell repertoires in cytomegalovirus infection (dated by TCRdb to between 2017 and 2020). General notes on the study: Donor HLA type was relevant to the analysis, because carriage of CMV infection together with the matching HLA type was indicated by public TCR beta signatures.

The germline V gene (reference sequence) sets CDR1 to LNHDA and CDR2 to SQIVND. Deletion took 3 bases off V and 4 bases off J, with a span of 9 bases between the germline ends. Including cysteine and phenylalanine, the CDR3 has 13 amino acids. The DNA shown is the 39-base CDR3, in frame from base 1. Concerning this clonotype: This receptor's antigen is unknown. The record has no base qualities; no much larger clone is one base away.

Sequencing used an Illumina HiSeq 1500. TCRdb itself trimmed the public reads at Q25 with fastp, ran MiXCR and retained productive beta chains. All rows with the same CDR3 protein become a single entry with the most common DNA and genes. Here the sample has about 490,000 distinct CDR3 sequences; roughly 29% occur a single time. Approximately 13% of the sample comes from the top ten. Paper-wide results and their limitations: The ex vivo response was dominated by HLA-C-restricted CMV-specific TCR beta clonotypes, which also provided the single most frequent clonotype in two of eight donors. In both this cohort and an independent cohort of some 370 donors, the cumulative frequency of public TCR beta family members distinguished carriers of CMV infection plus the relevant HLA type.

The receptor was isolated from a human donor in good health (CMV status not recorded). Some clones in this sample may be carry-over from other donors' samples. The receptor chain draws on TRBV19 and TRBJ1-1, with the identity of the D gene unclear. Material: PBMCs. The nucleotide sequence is TGTGCCAGTAGTATTAATGGTCCCACTGAAGCTTTCTTT. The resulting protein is CASSINGPTEAFF. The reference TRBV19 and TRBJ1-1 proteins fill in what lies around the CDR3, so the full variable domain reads DGGITQSPKYLFRKEGQNVTLSCEQNLNHDAMYWYRQDPGQGLRLIYYSQIVNDFQKGDIAEGYSVSREKKESFPLTVTSAQKNPTAFYLCASSINGPTEAFFGQGTRLTVV.